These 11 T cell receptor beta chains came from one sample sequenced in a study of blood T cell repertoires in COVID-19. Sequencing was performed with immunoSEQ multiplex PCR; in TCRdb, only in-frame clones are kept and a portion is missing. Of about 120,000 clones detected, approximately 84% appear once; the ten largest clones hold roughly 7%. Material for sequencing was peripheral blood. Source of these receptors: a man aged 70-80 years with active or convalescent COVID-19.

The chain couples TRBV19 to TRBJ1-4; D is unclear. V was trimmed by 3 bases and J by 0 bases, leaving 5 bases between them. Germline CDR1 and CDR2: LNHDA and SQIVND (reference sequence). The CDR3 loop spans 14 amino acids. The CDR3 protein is CASSMSATNEKLFF. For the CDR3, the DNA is TGTGCCAGTAGTATGTCAGCAACTAATGAAAAACTGTTTTTT.

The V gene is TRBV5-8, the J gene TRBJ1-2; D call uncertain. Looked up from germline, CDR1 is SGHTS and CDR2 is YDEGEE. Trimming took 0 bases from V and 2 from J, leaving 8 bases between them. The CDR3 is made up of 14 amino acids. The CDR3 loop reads CASSLGNSNYGYTF. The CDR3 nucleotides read TGTGCCAGCAGCTTGGGCAACTCGAACTATGGCTACACCTTC.

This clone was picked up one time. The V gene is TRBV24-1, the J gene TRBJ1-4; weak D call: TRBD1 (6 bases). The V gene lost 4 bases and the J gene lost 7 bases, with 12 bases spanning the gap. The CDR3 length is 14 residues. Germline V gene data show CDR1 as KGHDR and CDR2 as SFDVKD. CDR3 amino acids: CATSDRGNSEKLFF. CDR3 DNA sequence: TGTGCCACCAGTGACAGGGGCAATAGTGAAAAACTGTTTTTT.

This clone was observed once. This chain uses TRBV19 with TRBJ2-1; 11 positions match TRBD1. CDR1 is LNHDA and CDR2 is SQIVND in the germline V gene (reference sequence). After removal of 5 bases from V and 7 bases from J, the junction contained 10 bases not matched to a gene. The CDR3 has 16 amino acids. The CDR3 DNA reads TGTGCCAGTAGTCCCAAAGGACAGGGGGCGTGGAATGAGCAGTTCTTC. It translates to CASSPKGQGAWNEQFF.

The CDR3 DNA is TGTGCCAGCAGTTTACTGACAGGGGCGAACACCGGGGAGCTGTTTTTT. It translates to CASSLLTGANTGELFF. This chain joins TRBV27 and TRBJ2-2; 8 nucleotides match TRBD1. Trimming took 2 bases from V and 0 from J; bases not matched to a gene: 2. This CDR3 is built from 16 residues. The V gene's germline CDR1 is MNHEY and CDR2 SMNVEV (reference sequence).

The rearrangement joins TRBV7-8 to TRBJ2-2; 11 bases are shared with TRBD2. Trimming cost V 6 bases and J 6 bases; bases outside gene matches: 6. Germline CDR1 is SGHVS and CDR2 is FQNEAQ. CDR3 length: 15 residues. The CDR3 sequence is CASRKLAGEAGELFF. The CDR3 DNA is TGTGCCAGCAGAAAACTAGCGGGGGAGGCCGGGGAGCTGTTTTTT.

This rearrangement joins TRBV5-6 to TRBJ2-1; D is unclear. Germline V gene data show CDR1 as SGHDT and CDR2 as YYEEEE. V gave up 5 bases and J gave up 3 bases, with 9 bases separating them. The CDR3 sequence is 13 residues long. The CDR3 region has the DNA TGTGCCAGCAGTAACGACAACTACAATGAGCAGTTCTTC. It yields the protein CASSNDNYNEQFF.

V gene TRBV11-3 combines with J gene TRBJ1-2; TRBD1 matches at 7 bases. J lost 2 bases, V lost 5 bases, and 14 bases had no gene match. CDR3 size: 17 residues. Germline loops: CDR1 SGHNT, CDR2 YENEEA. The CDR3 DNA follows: TGTGCCAGCAGCCGGGACAGAAGATACAAACCGAACTATGGCTACACCTTC. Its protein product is CASSRDRRYKPNYGYTF.

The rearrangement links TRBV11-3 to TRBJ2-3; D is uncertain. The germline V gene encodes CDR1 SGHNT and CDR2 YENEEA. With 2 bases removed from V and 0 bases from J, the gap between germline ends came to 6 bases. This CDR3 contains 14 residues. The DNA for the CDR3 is TGTGCCAGCAGCTTAACTACTAGCACAGATACGCAGTATTTT. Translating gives CASSLTTSTDTQYF.

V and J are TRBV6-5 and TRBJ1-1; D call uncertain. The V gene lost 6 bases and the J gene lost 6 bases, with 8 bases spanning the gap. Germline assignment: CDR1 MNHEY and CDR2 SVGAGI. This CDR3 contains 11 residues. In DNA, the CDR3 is TGTGCCAGCAGCGGGGATTCTGAAGCTTTCTTT. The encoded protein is CASSGDSEAFF.

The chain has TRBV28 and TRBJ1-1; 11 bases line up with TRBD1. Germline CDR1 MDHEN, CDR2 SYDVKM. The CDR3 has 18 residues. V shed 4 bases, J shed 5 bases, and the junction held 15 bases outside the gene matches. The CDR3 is CASSSTPGTGGGFTEAFF. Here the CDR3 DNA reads TGTGCCAGCAGTTCTACACCCGGGACAGGGGGGGGGTTTACTGAAGCTTTCTTT.